This TCR beta chain was captured by sequencing in a study of blood T cell repertoires in COVID-19. Study details: PBMCs, B-cell-depleted T cells, or T cells provided the cDNA or gDNA that made up the material.

Profiled with immunoSEQ multiplex PCR; TCRdb holds only in-frame clones, not every one. The profile shows roughly 350,000 clones, 92% of them singletons. Per germline, CDR1 LGHNA and CDR2 YNFKEQ. V was pared by 0 bases and J by 5 bases, with 13 bases between. The CDR3 has 16 residues. Individuals drawn from around 24 US areas were about 18 to 100 years old. Symptom resolution, clearance, or two negative PCRs marked donors in Cohort 3 as recovered. This clone is a singleton in its sample. Sequencing was performed on PBMCs or T cells enriched from blood (not recorded which). This TCR was recovered from a woman aged 25 to 39 who had recovered from COVID-19. The chain has TRBV4-2 and TRBJ1-4; the D gene is possibly TRBD1 (5 bases). The CDR3 DNA reads as TGTGCCAGCAGCCAAGATCTAGACAGTCGAAATGAAAAACTGTTTTTT. Amino acids: CASSQDLDSRNEKLFF.